This TCR beta chain was profiled in a study of graft-versus-host responses after intestinal transplantation. Points from the study as a whole: Graft-donor T cell macrochimerism in patients accompanied high graft-versus-host to host-versus-graft clonal ratios in allografts.

A note on this clone: Its antigen is not known.

The germline V and J ends were trimmed by 3 bases and 4 bases, with 16 bases remaining between them. This CDR3 has 16 amino acids. The germline CDR1 and CDR2 sequences are SEHNR and FQNEAQ (reference sequence). Profiled with immunoSEQ multiplex PCR; TCRdb holds only in-frame clones, not every one. Of about 38,000 clones listed, roughly 95% were seen once; the top ten hold about 0.2%. Source: unstimulated CD4+ T cells sorted from spleen or lymph node cells, taken before transplant. The chain has TRBV7-9 and TRBJ1-3; D not resolved. The receptor's source is a human donor who was the organ donor for an intestinal transplant. CDR3 nucleotides: TGTGCCAGCAGCTTCGTGCGGGGTCTTTCAGGAAACACCATATATTTT. Amino acids: CASSFVRGLSGNTIYF. The whole variable domain, filled in from reference TRBV7-9 and TRBJ1-3, reads DTGVSQNPRHKITKRGQNVTFRCDPISEHNRLYWYRQTLGQGPEFLTYFQNEAQLEKSRLLSDRFSAERPKGSFSTLEIQRTEQGDSAMYLCASSFVRGLSGNTIYFGEGSWLTVV.